The following is a T cell receptor (beta chain) sequence with its context. Its specificity is not known. The CDR3 totals 15 residues. The V gene's germline CDR1 is MGHRA and CDR2 YSYEKL. V lost 0 bases to trimming and J lost 3 bases, with 12 bases between them. This sample is part of a study of T cell repertoires in cytomegalovirus infection. The overall study: Signatures in public TCR beta sequences pointed to both CMV infection and matching HLA type. General study findings and limits: The ex vivo response was dominated by HLA-C-restricted CMV-specific TCR beta clonotypes. Frequencies of public TCR beta families were cumulated, and this identified carriers of CMV plus the relevant HLA.

TCRdb re-analysed the reads in MiXCR, keeping a single row per CDR3 protein. The sample has about 600,000 distinct CDR3 sequences; 20% to 25% are singletons. The sample consisted of CD8+ T cells from PBMCs. This TCR was sampled from a human donor in good health (CMV status not recorded). Some clones in this sample may be carry-over from other donors' samples. This chain links TRBV4-1 with TRBJ2-7; D tentatively fits TRBD1 or TRBD2 (5 bases each). The CDR3 DNA follows: TGCGCCAGCAGCCAAGATCGGTGGGGGAACTACGAGCAGTACGTC. This codes for CASSQDRWGNYEQYV.